The 2 T cell receptor beta chains listed next were all sequenced from one sample in a study of T cells in Graves' hyperthyroidism and ophthalmopathy. Amplification of TCR beta CDR3 regions was performed using RNA transcripts as template. With the HTBI primer set, the TCR CDR3 went through a first round of RT-PCR. TCRdb re-derived calls from the multiplex PCR reads in MiXCR, one entry per CDR3 protein. The sample has 200,000 to 250,000 distinct CDR3 sequences, over 20% seen once. Sequenced: blood. The receptors originated from a woman in her thirties or forties with Graves' ophthalmopathy.

The V call is TRBV15, the J call TRBJ2-5; D is perhaps TRBD1 (5 bases). The germline gives CDR1 LNHNV, CDR2 YYDKDF (reference sequence). This CDR3 has 13 amino acids. The V end was cut by 3 bases, the J end by 4 bases, with 9 bases between. The CDR3 sequence: CATSRDNGETQYF. In DNA, the CDR3 is TGTGCCACCAGCAGGGACAATGGAGAGACCCAGTACTTC.

This sequence joins TRBV20-1 and TRBJ2-7; D uncertain. V was clipped by 0 bases and J by 5 bases, with 14 bases between them. Germline values: CDR1 DFQATT, CDR2 SNEGSKA (reference sequence). The CDR3 loop spans 14 amino acids. The CDR3 DNA reads TGCAGTGCTAGAGATAGTGGGGAAGTGGACGAGCAGTACTTC. Translation: CSARDSGEVDEQYF.